Below are 12 T cell receptor beta chains sequenced from a single sample in a study of molecular identifiers for immune sequencing clone quantification. TCRdb passed the PCR reads through MiXCR, listing each CDR3 protein once. The sample has about half a million distinct CDR3 sequences; roughly a fifth are singletons. Sequences were obtained from naive CD8+ T cells from blood, with Jurkat cell RNA spiked in. The subset: FACS-sorted CD8+CD4-CCR7+CD45RA+ naive T cells. The receptor set was obtained from a human donor in good health. Some libraries in this study had Jurkat cell RNA spiked in.

The sample holds many counts of this clonotype. The chain is built from TRBV19 and TRBJ1-1; no clear D gene. The CDR3 runs 15 residues. CDR1 and CDR2 (germline): LNHDA, SQIVND (reference sequence). V lost 2 bases to trimming and J lost 1 base, with 11 bases between them. The CDR3 nucleotides read TGTGCCAGTAGTATATTCAACACGGGGAACACTGAAGCTTTCTTT. It specifies CASSIFNTGNTEAFF.

This clonotype was counted many times. The V and J genes are TRBV3-1 and TRBJ1-4, with D uncertain. Germline assignment: CDR1 LGHDT and CDR2 YNNKEL (reference sequence). Trimming shortened V by 1 base and J by 8 bases, and 8 bases separated the two germline ends. The CDR3 is 13 residues long. The CDR3: CASSQVDGEKLFF. The CDR3 region has the DNA TGTGCCAGCAGCCAAGTGGACGGGGAAAAACTGTTTTTT.

As to this clonotype: Just one base apart from a much larger clone, this may be a read error. V is TRBV11-2 and J is TRBJ1-1; TRBD1 aligns across 9 bases. CDR1 and CDR2 (germline): SGHAT, FQNNGV. The CDR3 is 16 residues long. The CDR3, as DNA: TGTGCCAGCAGCTCTGGACAGGGGTCGGCGAACACTGAAGCTTCCTTT. Amino acids: CASSSGQGSANTEASF.

This clonotype has ten or more counts. The J gene is TRBJ2-3, the V gene TRBV7-2; 9 bases agree with TRBD1. The germline V gene has CDR1 SGHTA and CDR2 FQGNSA. The CDR3 length is 15 residues. V lost 5 bases to trimming and J lost 6 bases; unmatched junction nucleotides: 9. The CDR3 DNA reads as TGTGCCAGCAGCCAGGACAGGGGCAGGGCGGATACGCAGTATTTT. This translates into CASSQDRGRADTQYF.

Comments on this clonotype: It may be a read error: a sequence one base away is much more abundant. The chain carries TRBV7-9 and TRBJ2-5; D unclear. Germline lookup yields CDR1 SEHNR and CDR2 FQNEAQ (reference sequence). This CDR3 is 13 amino acids long. The CDR3 is CTSSPDTQETQYF. The CDR3 DNA is TGTACCAGCAGCCCCGACACTCAAGAGACCCAGTACTTC. Full variable domain (remainder filled in from reference TRBV7-9 and TRBJ2-5): DTGVSQNPRHKITKRGQNVTFRCDPISEHNRLYWYRQTLGQGPEFLTYFQNEAQLEKSRLLSDRFSAERPKGSFSTLEIQRTEQGDSAMYLCTSSPDTQETQYFGPGTRLLVL.

This clonotype was seen at least ten times. The J gene is TRBJ1-1, the V gene TRBV20-1, with 7 bases aligning to TRBD1. Trimming took 5 bases from V and 3 from J; bases not matched to a gene: 15. The CDR3 covers 16 residues. From germline, CDR1 is DFQATT and CDR2 SNEGSKA (reference sequence). The CDR3 region has the DNA TGCAGTGCTGGCTCCTTAGACAGGGTGGAAGACACTGAAGCTTTCTTT. Its protein is CSAGSLDRVEDTEAFF.

This clonotype showed up just a few times. The CDR3 DNA reads TGTGCCAGCAGTTTTAGGGGCCCGACAGGGAAGACCCAGTACTTC. Amino acids: CASSFRGPTGKTQYF. The genes are TRBV28 and TRBJ2-5, with 7 bases lining up with TRBD1. The CDR3 loop spans 15 amino acids. Per germline, CDR1 MDHEN and CDR2 SYDVKM. The V and J ends lost 3 bases and 6 bases, in that order; junction bases with no gene match: 10.

The chain uses TRBV5-6 and TRBJ1-6; no clear D gene. Between the trimmed V and J ends, which lost 2 bases and 10 bases, there was a span of 19 bases. Germline CDR1 is SGHDT and CDR2 is YYEEEE. The CDR3 contains 16 residues. Here the CDR3 reads CASSFRMVGVWSPLHF. Here the CDR3 DNA reads TGTGCCAGCAGCTTTCGAATGGTCGGGGTATGGTCACCCCTCCACTTT.

Concerning this clonotype itself: A much larger clone lies a single base off, so this may be a read error. The genes are TRBV6-5 and TRBJ2-2; unclear D gene. This CDR3 contains 12 residues. Germline CDR1 and CDR2: MNHEY and SVGAGI. This CDR3 is CATSENSGELFF. The CDR3 nucleotides read TGTGCCACCTCCGAGAACTCCGGGGAGCTGTTTTTT.

This clonotype has ten or more counts. The chain is built from TRBV20-1 and TRBJ2-4; D remains ambiguous. CDR1 and CDR2 (germline): DFQATT, SNEGSKA (reference sequence). The CDR3 covers 13 residues. Trimming left V 4 bases short and J 4 bases short, with 11 bases between. The CDR3 spells CSATQDGKNIQYF. In DNA, the CDR3 is TGCAGTGCTACCCAGGACGGTAAAAACATTCAGTACTTC.

V usage is TRBV29-1 and J usage is TRBJ1-1; the D is unclear. V lost 7 bases, J lost 6 bases, and 15 bases lay in between. This CDR3 spans 12 amino acids. CDR1 is SQVTM, CDR2 ANQGSEA, per germline. The CDR3 nucleotides are TGCAGCGGCCTCTCAGTGGGTGCTGAAGCTTTCTTT. Amino acid sequence: CSGLSVGAEAFF. Full variable domain (rest looked up from reference TRBV29-1 and TRBJ1-1): SAVISQKPSRDICQRGTSLTIQCQVDSQVTMMFWYRQQPGQSLTLIATANQGSEATYESGFVIDKFPISRPNLTFSTLTVSNMSPEDSSIYLCSGLSVGAEAFFGQGTRLTVV.

This clonotype was counted at least ten times. The chain joins TRBV7-2 to TRBJ1-5, with 8 bases identical to TRBD1. The V gene's germline CDR1 is SGHTA and CDR2 FQGNSA. This CDR3 comprises 17 residues. V trimming: 3 bases; J trimming: 4 bases; junction bases outside the gene matches: 11. The CDR3 sequence is CASSFDLFDRGNQPQHF. The CDR3 DNA is TGTGCCAGCAGCTTCGACCTTTTCGACAGGGGTAATCAGCCCCAGCATTTT.